The T cell receptor (beta chain) under discussion was sequenced for a study of blood T cell repertoires in COVID-19 (dated by TCRdb to 2020 to 2021). As for the study more broadly: The collaborator samples originated in the United States, Italy and Spain and spanned the acute and convalescent phases of COVID-19. The material from the prospective study consisted of cDNA or gDNA derived from T cells, B-cell-depleted T cells, or PBMCs. Deeply sampled blood TCRbeta repertoires from subjects exposed to, actively infected with, or recovered from COVID-19 were included in the dataset. The repertoires were released in a freely available public database meant as a resource for research on the immune response to SARS-CoV-2. Samples were obtained from the ongoing ImmuneRACE study (first 160 participants) and from approximately 1,200 subjects provided by 6 global collaborators. The sample metadata nearly always contained a de-identified subject ID, COVID-19 status, age in years and sex. HLA class I and class II types, where available, came from metadata supplied by the sample provider rather than from assay-based typing. General study outcomes and caveats: The quantity of clinical and demographic metadata differed by source and by participant and was supplied without curation.

Whole blood was collected in K2EDTA tubes by collaborating institutions according to the institutions' own protocols. For TCRbeta analysis, collaborators shipped samples as frozen whole blood, isolated PBMCs, or DNA extracted from either of those sample types. For this clone: Its specific antigen is unknown. Within one base of it there is no much larger clone, and no base qualities were kept.

TCRbeta CDR3 regions were amplified from genomic DNA by means of the immunoSEQ Assay, a bias-controlled multiplex PCR. In the original analysis: Nucleated cell counts per sample were estimated from amplification of reference gene primers within the assay. To quantify the absolute abundance of each unique TCRbeta CDR3 rearrangement, sequence reads were collapsed and filtered. For each sample, productive Simpson clonality was calculated as the square root of Simpson's diversity index over productive rearrangements. TCRdb stores this immuneACCESS table with in-frame sequences only. Part of the clones is absent; in the studies checked, under half of the shortfall reflects unresolved V genes, and no reason is known for the rest. That table supplies the V and J calls and clone size; D and trimming were determined from the DNA. The sample includes more than 60,000 clones, with about 89% observed a single time. Around 6.6% of the sample is taken by the ten largest.

Looking up the germline V gene (reference sequence) yields CDR1 SGHNT and CDR2 YYREEE. V is shortened by 4 bases, J by 8 bases, and the region joining them spans 15 bases. Its CDR3 holds 13 amino acids, cysteine through phenylalanine. Only CDR3 DNA is held: 39 bases, read in frame from base 1. The sample consisted of peripheral blood. This TCR was recovered from a man between 60 and 70 years old with acute or convalescent COVID-19. The chain is assembled from TRBV5-4 and TRBJ1-2; confidence is insufficient to name the D gene. The nucleotide sequence is given as TGTGCCAGCAGCATCGGACGGGATGACGGCTACACCTTC. It encodes CASSIGRDDGYTF.